This T cell receptor (beta chain) appears in the sequencing data of a study of T-cell memory formation after mild COVID-19 (dated by TCRdb to 2020 to 2023). Concerning the study at large: Most TCR sequence clusters were specific to one of the two donors. T-cell clones expanding and contracting after mild COVID-19 in a couple of donors were tracked by longitudinal TCRalpha and TCRbeta repertoire sequencing. Two young, previously healthy adult volunteers, one female and one male, were included in the cohort. General conclusions and limits of the study: Whether the second-wave clones peaking on day 37 were SARS-CoV-2 specific was not confirmed. Contracting CD4+ clones turned up mainly in the CM and EM memory subsets, whereas EMRA was where CD8+ clones were enriched. Clones contracting from day 15 to 85 had balanced CD4/CD8 phenotypes, while a second wave expanding from day 15 to 37 was biased towards CD4+. Only a couple of mild cases were covered by the study, and larger cohorts that include severe cases with pre-infection samples were considered necessary. Some responding clones were found in pre-infection memory, which suggests that pre-existing cross-reactive memory T cells took part in the SARS-CoV-2 response.

Of note for this clonotype: No antigen is known for it. Per-nucleotide qualities are absent, and no much larger clonotype sits a single base away.

Ficoll-Paque density gradient centrifugation was the method used to isolate PBMCs. From its cysteine to its phenylalanine, the CDR3 spans 14 amino acids. The DNA shown is the 42-base CDR3, in frame from base 1. The V and J ends are trimmed by 6 bases and 7 bases, leaving 18 bases between them. The germline V gene encodes CDR1 MNHEY and CDR2 SVGAGI. Sequencing took place on an Illumina NovaSeq 6000. cDNA libraries for TCRalpha and TCRbeta were prepared by 5'RACE using constant-segment primers, with sample barcodes and unique molecular identifiers added. RNA was extracted from every sample with Trizol reagent. Amplification of the libraries took two PCR steps, and the second step added a second sample barcode plus Illumina TruSeq adapters. Sequencing of libraries was performed on an Illumina NovaSeq with 2 x 150 bp paired-end reads. The original pipeline was this. Demultiplexing of reads and collapsing into UMI-guided consensus sequences were performed with migec v1.2.7. Using mixcr v2.1.11, UMI consensuses were aligned to TRA and TRB V and J templates and then assembled into clonotypes. Expanded or contracted clonotypes were those called significant by both edgeR and NoisET, with noise models trained on biological replicates. For edgeR calls, a false discovery rate-adjusted p below 0.01 and a log2 fold-change threshold of 1 were applied. As an exploratory analysis of dynamics, max-normalized trajectories of the 1000 most abundant clonotypes were examined with PCA combined with hierarchical clustering. Separately sequenced CD4+ and CD8+ repertoires were used to assign the CD4 or CD8 phenotype of responding clones. TCRdb itself trimmed the public reads at Q25 with fastp, ran MiXCR and retained productive beta chains. One record per CDR3 amino acid sequence lists the most common genes and DNA. The V and J calls and clone size are TCRdb's, not the authors'. Within this sample are around 310,000 distinct CDR3 sequences, with more than 15% of them counted one time only. The ten largest make up 20% to 25% of the sample.

Source material: PBMCs or a T cell subset sorted from them (not recorded which). This sequence originates from a young man who had mild COVID-19 (a few samples of this study predate the infection). The sample titles of this study are shuffled in the database, so cell type and time point are left out; the donor was told from shared clones. Recombination linked TRBV6-5 to TRBJ1-2; tentative D gene TRBD1, with 5 bases matching. The CDR3 loop reads CASRSGTVERGYTF. The DNA is TGTGCCAGCAGGTCCGGGACGGTGGAGCGTGGCTACACCTTC.